One and the same sample provided the 16 T cell receptor beta chains below, sequenced in a study of T cell repertoires in cytomegalovirus infection. Via MiXCR, TCRdb re-called the reads, giving one row per CDR3 protein. This table holds hundreds of thousands of distinct CDR3 sequences, almost 30% found once. Their antigens are not known. Sequences were derived from cultured PBMCs, sampled from culture after CMV antigen stimulation. Source of these receptors: a human donor in good health (CMV status not recorded). Some clones in this sample may be carry-over from other donors' samples.

V usage is TRBV6-5 and J usage is TRBJ2-7; 9 bases match TRBD1. Germline CDR1 and CDR2: MNHEY and SVGAGI. This CDR3 has 14 amino acids. The junction had 9 bases not matched to a gene; V was cut back by 10 bases and J by 2 bases. CDR3 protein: CAIRNRGPPYEQYF. In nucleotides, the CDR3 is TGTGCCATCCGCAACAGGGGGCCCCCCTACGAGCAGTACTTC.

This clonotype was seen only a few times. This chain links TRBV12-3 or TRBV12-4 with TRBJ2-1, with TRBD1 identical over 7 bases. The CDR3 has 15 amino acids. The V and J ends lost 3 bases and 7 bases, in that order; junction bases with no gene match: 9. This CDR3 is CASSLRTGVANEQFF. The CDR3 coding sequence is TGTGCCAGCAGTTTGCGTACAGGGGTAGCGAATGAGCAGTTCTTC.

The chain joins TRBV28 to TRBJ1-3; D call uncertain. This CDR3 is built from 16 residues. V was cut by 2 bases and J by 4 bases, with 15 bases left in between. Germline V gene data show CDR1 as MDHEN and CDR2 as SYDVKM. The CDR3 bases are TGTGCCAGCAGTTTAGTGAGCCCAACCGACGGAAACACCATATATTTT. It encodes CASSLVSPTDGNTIYF.

The V gene is TRBV20-1, the J gene TRBJ1-1; D call uncertain. V was clipped by 5 bases and J by 3 bases, with 7 bases between them. CDR1 is DFQATT, CDR2 SNEGSKA, per germline (reference sequence). The CDR3 runs 11 residues. The CDR3 protein is CSAVGDTEAFF. CDR3 nucleotides: TGCAGTGCTGTGGGAGACACTGAAGCTTTCTTT.

A note on this clonotype: The conserved phenylalanine or tryptophan normally closing the CDR3 is absent here, so this likely arose from a read error. J is TRBJ2-2 and V is TRBV7-6, with D maybe TRBD2 (5 bases). Trimming removed 8 bases from V and 0 bases from J, with 16 bases in between. Per the germline V gene, CDR1 is SGHVS and CDR2 is FNYEAQ. This CDR3 is built from 16 residues. The CDR3 sequence is CASSSPGTSNTGELFL. As DNA, the CDR3 is TGTGCCAGCTCTTCACCGGGAACCTCGAACACCGGGGAGCTGTTTTTA.

In its sample, this clonotype was seen a few times. The gene calls are TRBV7-3 and TRBJ2-4; no clear D gene. The CDR3 runs to 16 residues. Germline CDR1 and CDR2: SGHTA and FQGTGA. Trimming left V 1 base short and J 0 bases short, with 10 bases between. CDR3: CASSLKQNLAKNIQYF. DNA of the CDR3: TGTGCCAGCAGCTTAAAACAAAATCTAGCCAAAAACATTCAGTACTTC. Looking up the rest from reference TRBV7-3 and TRBJ2-4 gives the full variable domain: GAGVSQTPSNKVTEKGKYVELRCDPISGHTALYWYRQSLGQGPEFLIYFQGTGAADDSGLPNDRFFAVRPEGSVSTLKIQRTERGDSAVYLCASSLKQNLAKNIQYFGAGTRLSVL.

The V call is TRBV7-3, the J call TRBJ1-3; unclear D gene. CDR1 and CDR2 (germline): SGHTA, FQGTGA. This CDR3 comprises 14 residues. V was shortened by 3 bases and J by 4 bases, with 10 bases between the two germline ends. The CDR3 bases are TGTGCCAGCAGCTTCGTGCCTCCCGGAAACACCATATATTTT. It specifies CASSFVPPGNTIYF.

The rearrangement joins TRBV20-1 to TRBJ1-1, with D unresolved. The V gene lost 1 base and the J gene lost 1 base, with 7 bases spanning the gap. The germline V gene encodes CDR1 DFQATT and CDR2 SNEGSKA (reference sequence). This CDR3 has 13 amino acids. CDR3 region: CSARAGTNTEAFF. CDR3 nucleotide sequence: TGCAGTGCTAGAGCGGGAACGAACACTGAAGCTTTCTTT.

This clonotype was detected many times. This chain links TRBV4-1 with TRBJ1-2; D gene uncertain. This CDR3 is built from 15 residues. The germline V gene has CDR1 MGHRA and CDR2 YSYEKL. The ends were cut back, 5 bases at V and 3 bases at J, with 16 bases in the middle. This CDR3 is CASSGGVLRYYGYTF. The CDR3 nucleotides are TGCGCCAGCAGCGGAGGAGTACTTCGGTACTATGGCTACACCTTC.

The V call is TRBV7-7, the J call TRBJ2-1, with 7 bases fitting TRBD1. The CDR3 sequence is 14 residues long. Germline V lookup: CDR1 SSHAT, CDR2 FNYEAQ (reference sequence). The CDR3 DNA follows: TGTGCTAGCTCGAAGGGGACAGCCTATGGCGAGCAGTTCTTC. It yields the protein CASSKGTAYGEQFF.

This clonotype occurred a few times. The V gene is TRBV7-9, the J gene TRBJ1-2, with TRBD1 matching 8 bases. The CDR3 loop spans 14 amino acids. Unmatched junction bases numbered 10, after V lost 5 bases and J lost 8 bases. Germline-derived CDR1 and CDR2 are SEHNR and FQNEAQ (reference sequence). CDR3 bases: TGTGCCAGCAGCCGGACAGGGATCGGGGGAGGCTACACCTTC. The encoded protein is CASSRTGIGGGYTF.

The chain combines TRBV19 with TRBJ1-6, with D possibly matching TRBD1 (6 bases). V lost 3 bases and J 3 bases, leaving 12 bases between the germline ends. The CDR3 is 16 amino acids. Germline CDR1 LNHDA, CDR2 SQIVND (reference sequence). The DNA for the CDR3 is TGTGCCAGTAGTATTACTGGCAGGGGCTATAATTCACCCCTCCACTTT. This translates into CASSITGRGYNSPLHF.

This clonotype was recorded a few times. The chain links TRBV7-2 to TRBJ2-7; unclear D gene. Trimming left V 4 bases short and J 3 bases short, with 7 bases between. The CDR3 has 12 residues. The germline CDR1 and CDR2 sequences are SGHTA and FQGNSA. The CDR3 nucleotides read TGTGCCAGCAGCTCGCGCCACTACGAGCAGTACTTC. This translates into CASSSRHYEQYF.

The chain couples TRBV28 to TRBJ2-1; D gene unclear. Trimming removed 6 bases from V and 7 bases from J, with 16 bases in between. Germline V CDR1 and CDR2: MDHEN, SYDVKM. The CDR3 extends over 14 amino acids. The CDR3 is CASSQAGLRNEQFF. DNA of the CDR3: TGTGCCAGCAGCCAAGCTGGGCTGAGGAATGAGCAGTTCTTC.

J is TRBJ1-5 and V is TRBV19; TRBD1 agrees at 11 bases. Per the germline V gene, CDR1 is LNHDA and CDR2 is SQIVND (reference sequence). There are 15 residues in the CDR3. J gave up 7 bases and V 5 bases, and 7 bases lay outside the gene matches. This CDR3 is CASSEGTGGRQPQHF. CDR3 sequence (DNA): TGTGCCAGTAGTGAAGGGACAGGGGGTAGACAGCCCCAGCATTTT.

This clonotype has a single count. The rearrangement uses TRBV10-3 and TRBJ2-1, with 9 bases identical to TRBD2. The CDR3 has 13 amino acids. Germline CDR1 and CDR2: ENHRY and SYGVKD. The V gene end was trimmed by 10 bases and the J gene end by 7 bases; junction bases not matched to a gene: 8. CDR3 region: CATLAGAGNEQFF. DNA of the CDR3: TGTGCCACTTTAGCGGGAGCCGGGAATGAGCAGTTCTTC.